This T cell receptor beta chain was retrieved from a study of read filtering for tumor transcriptome and immune sequencing. Findings and limits, study-wide: IR-seq captured clonotypes deeper and more reliably than RNA-seq.

This clonotype was detected ten times or more. Its target is unknown. The CDR3 has 13 amino acids. Germline trimming cut 8 bases from V and 6 bases from J; bases unmatched to any gene: 6. Germline CDR1 is SNHLY and CDR2 is FYNNEI. The library was built from roughly 400 ng RNA with molecular barcoded adaptors for alpha/delta and beta/gamma chains. TCRdb independently ran MiXCR on the reads; one entry per CDR3 protein. The data show some 120,000 distinct CDR3 sequences, 10% to 15% seen once. This chain joins TRBV2 and TRBJ2-1; 8 bases agree with TRBD1. Specimen: a population of CD138-negative cells sorted from bone marrow. This TCR was recovered from a donor at least 40 years old with multiple myeloma. The DNA for the CDR3 is TGTGCCAGCGGACAGGGCGCTTTCAATGAGCAGTTCTTC. It codes for CASGQGAFNEQFF.